The rows below give T cell receptor beta chains drawn from one sample of a study of neurological immune-mediated disorders. Using its own MiXCR run on the 5' RACE reads, TCRdb lists one record per CDR3 protein. The table shows 85,000 to 110,000 distinct CDR3 sequences, with 9.5% to 14% occurring only once. Sequenced input: PBMCs. These receptors all stem from a female donor with HTLV-1-associated myelopathy (HAM/TSP). CDR3s include the opening cysteine and the closing phenylalanine or tryptophan. The D gene is left open where the match is weak.

CDR3 length,V gene,J gene,D gene,CDR3 protein
14,TRBV5-1,TRBJ2-1,.,CASGLSTGWNEQFF
16,TRBV20-1,TRBJ2-3,.,CSARDYMDPREDTQYF
13,TRBV5-1,TRBJ1-6,.,CASSLGGDSPLHF
15,TRBV10-3,TRBJ2-4,TRBD1,CAISRTGGSPGIQYF
13,TRBV6-5,TRBJ1-6,.,CATGTVVNSPLHF
14,TRBV27,TRBJ1-6,.,CASSQGSYNSPLHF
16,TRBV15,TRBJ2-1,TRBD2,CATSRFSGGSYNEQFF
18,TRBV12-3/TRBV12-4,TRBJ2-3,TRBD2,CASSFGAGGTKSTDTQYF
11,TRBV6-1,TRBJ2-1,TRBD1,CASSVGTGRLF
16,TRBV5-1,TRBJ2-1,TRBD1,CASSPTGEATYNEQFF
14,TRBV7-2,TRBJ1-2,TRBD1,CASSLTGNGYGYTF
13,TRBV9,TRBJ2-5,.,CASSAGAGETQYF
18,TRBV6-6,TRBJ2-3,TRBD2,CASIEGRGQRGGADTQYF